The present entry profiles one TCR beta chain with its context. Its antigen is unknown. This sample was included in a study of graft-versus-host responses after intestinal transplantation. Study conclusions and caveats: The recipient marrow held GvH clones, and some of them showed up first in ileum or blood.

The data were produced by immunoSEQ multiplex PCR, yet TCRdb's version contains in-frame clones alone and is incomplete. The sample has about 92,000 clones, about nine tenths seen once. The clonotype originates from a human donor who received an intestinal transplant. Sequencing used unstimulated CD8+ T cells sorted from spleen or lymph node cells, obtained before intestinal transplant.

The DNA of the CDR3 is TGCGCCAGCAGCCAAGACGGGACTAGCGGAGTAGGGACAGATACGCAGTATTTT. Its protein product is CASSQDGTSGVGTDTQYF. The rearrangement joins TRBV4-1 to TRBJ2-3, with 11 bases fitting TRBD2. V dropped 0 bases and J dropped 3; count of bases not matched to a gene: 8. From germline, CDR1 is MGHRA and CDR2 YSYEKL. This CDR3 spans 18 amino acids.